The T cell receptor beta chain under discussion was sequenced for a study of metastatic and nonmetastatic thyroid tumors. Study background: Repertoire comparisons spanned blood and tumor or nodule tissue from malignant and benign thyroid patients.

The germline V gene encodes CDR1 SGHVS and CDR2 FQNEAQ. Deletions cut 9 bases from V and 2 bases from J, with 14 bases between. The CDR3 covers 13 residues. Nobody among the patients had been given any treatment before thyroid surgery. Comment on this clone: The sample carries other DNA sequences with the same CDR3.

TCRdb reanalyzed the PCR reads with MiXCR. Of thousands of clones listed, about a quarter were seen once; the top ten hold roughly 13%. The sample comprised adjacent normal tissue. The source of this sequence is a female donor with papillary thyroid cancer or a benign thyroid nodule (not recorded which). Some clones in this sample may be carry-over from other donors' samples. The genes are TRBV7-8 and TRBJ2-7, with D possibly matching TRBD2 (5 bases). CDR3 loop: CASSPSGTYEQYF. In DNA form, the CDR3 reads TGTGCCAGTAGCCCAAGCGGCACCTACGAGCAGTACTTC.